These 3 T cell receptor beta chains came from one sample sequenced in a study of cytomegalovirus exposure and HLA in healthy donors. PCR employed 60 Vbeta and 13 Jbeta primers. Produced via immunoSEQ multiplex PCR; TCRdb's table is partial and in-frame only. Of around 150,000 clones in the sample, over 75% were seen once. Sequences were obtained from PBMCs. The origin of the receptors is a woman aged 50 to 60 in good health and CMV-seropositive.

The J gene is TRBJ2-4, the V gene TRBV2; 9 bases align to TRBD1. Per the germline V gene, CDR1 is SNHLY and CDR2 is FYNNEI. The CDR3 is 14 amino acids. Trimming cost V 6 bases and J 6 bases; bases outside gene matches: 6. CDR3 coding DNA: TGTGCCAGCAGCCCAGGACAGGGGTTAAACATTCAGTACTTC. Encoded protein: CASSPGQGLNIQYF.

Concerning this clone: Compared with germline, one end of the junction differs, possibly owing to a read error. This chain joins TRBV7-7 and TRBJ2-3, with 10 bases aligning to TRBD2. The CDR3 consists of 16 residues. From germline, CDR1 is SSHAT and CDR2 FNYEAQ (reference sequence). In DNA, the CDR3 is TGTGCTAGCAGCCAGGGACTAGCGCAAGGGGAAGATACGCAGTATTTT. Its translation: CASSQGLAQGEDTQYF.

V is TRBV28 and J is TRBJ1-5; D is unclear. The ends were cut back, 1 base at V and 0 bases at J, with 13 bases in the middle. Per the germline V gene, CDR1 is MDHEN and CDR2 is SYDVKM. This CDR3 comprises 17 residues. CDR3 in DNA: TGTGCCAGCAGTTTATTGGTGGCAGATTATAGCAATCAGCCCCAGCATTTT. It specifies CASSLLVADYSNQPQHF.